This T cell receptor (beta chain) was sequenced during a study of early T cells in non-severe SARS-CoV-2 infection. This clonotype was recorded many times. Its antigen is still unknown. Study-wide results and caveats: The matching step, a VDJdb search, favored anti-spike CD8 responses and missed private and CD4 specificities.

Individual cDNA molecules received unique molecular identifiers. TCRdb called the 5' RACE reads again in MiXCR, with one record for every CDR3 protein. The sample yields approximately 30,000 distinct CDR3 sequences, roughly 7% seen once. There are 15 residues in the CDR3. Germline V gene sequence: CDR1 MNHNY, CDR2 SVGAGI (reference sequence). Trimming cost V 2 bases and J 5 bases, with 15 bases left between them. The chain employs TRBV6-6 and TRBJ1-2; maybe TRBD1 (5 bases). The receptor comes from an adult who was a healthcare worker with PCR-confirmed SARS-CoV-2 infection or an uninfected control (not recorded which). The sequenced material came from whole blood. CDR3 in DNA: TGTGCCAGCAGTTACATTCAGGGACCAATTTATGGCTACACCTTC. Translated, it gives CASSYIQGPIYGYTF.